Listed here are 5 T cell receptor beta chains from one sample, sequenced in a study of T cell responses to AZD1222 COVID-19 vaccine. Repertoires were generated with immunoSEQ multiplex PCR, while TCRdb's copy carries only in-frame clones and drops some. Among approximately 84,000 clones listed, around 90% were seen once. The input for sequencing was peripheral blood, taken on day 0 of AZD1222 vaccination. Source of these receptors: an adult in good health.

For the CDR3, the DNA is TGCGCCAGCAGCGAGGCCCTCGCGGGACAGGGCTACGAGCAGTACTTC. Its translation is CASSEALAGQGYEQYF. This chain uses TRBV5-1 with TRBJ2-7, with 9 bases that match TRBD1. Per germline, CDR1 SGHRS and CDR2 YFSETQ. The CDR3 is 16 amino acids. Trimming at V came to 4 bases and at J to 3 bases, leaving 11 bases not matched to a gene.

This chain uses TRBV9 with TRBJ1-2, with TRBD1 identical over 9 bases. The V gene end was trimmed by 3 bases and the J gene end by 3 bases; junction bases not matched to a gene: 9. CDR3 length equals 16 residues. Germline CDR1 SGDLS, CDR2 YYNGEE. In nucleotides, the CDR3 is TGTGCCAGCAGCGGGTCAGGACAGGGGATTGACTATGGCTACACCTTC. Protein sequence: CASSGSGQGIDYGYTF.

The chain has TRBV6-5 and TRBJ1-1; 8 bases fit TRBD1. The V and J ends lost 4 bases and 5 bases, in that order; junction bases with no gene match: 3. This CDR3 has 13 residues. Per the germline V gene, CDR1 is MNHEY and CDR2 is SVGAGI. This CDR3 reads CASSWTGWTEAFF. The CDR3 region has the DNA TGTGCCAGCAGTTGGACAGGGTGGACTGAAGCTTTCTTT.

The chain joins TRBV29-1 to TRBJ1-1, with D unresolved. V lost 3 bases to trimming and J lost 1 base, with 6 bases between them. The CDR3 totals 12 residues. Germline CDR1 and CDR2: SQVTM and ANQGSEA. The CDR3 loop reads CSVDRQNTEAFF. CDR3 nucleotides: TGCAGCGTTGATCGGCAGAACACTGAAGCTTTCTTT.

CDR3 amino acids: CASSHGQGINSPLHF. The CDR3 DNA reads as TGTGCCAGCAGCCACGGACAGGGGATTAATTCACCCCTCCACTTT. This chain links TRBV14 with TRBJ1-6; 9 bases are shared with TRBD1. The V and J ends lost 3 bases and 6 bases, in that order; junction bases with no gene match: 3. The V gene's germline CDR1 is SGHDN and CDR2 FVKESK. This CDR3 is 15 amino acids long.